What follows describes a single TCR beta chain. These data are taken from a study of blood T cells in healthy people across ages. Alongside a J-beta primer mix, a sample-barcoded 5' primer served in a second PCR lasting about 6 to 12 cycles. With 12 random nucleotides, a template-switch adaptor tagged each individual cDNA molecule. TCRdb reanalysed the 5' RACE reads using MiXCR and keeps one entry per CDR3 protein. The table shows 1.2 million to 1.5 million distinct CDR3 sequences, with about 43% occurring only once. The study drew donors from healthy Caucasian individuals in Russia aged roughly 6 to 100. No fewer than 6 micrograms of total RNA were isolated from every sample. V was pared by 2 bases and J by 8 bases, with 14 bases between. CDR3 length: 14 residues. Germline V gene data show CDR1 as SGHRS and CDR2 as YFSETQ.

The chain joins TRBV5-1 to TRBJ2-1; D might be TRBD1 (6 bases). The sample was blood. The receptor's source is a woman aged 18-29 years in good health. The CDR3 protein is CASSFKDRLDEQFF. Here the CDR3 DNA reads TGCGCCAGCAGCTTCAAGGACAGACTGGATGAGCAGTTCTTC.